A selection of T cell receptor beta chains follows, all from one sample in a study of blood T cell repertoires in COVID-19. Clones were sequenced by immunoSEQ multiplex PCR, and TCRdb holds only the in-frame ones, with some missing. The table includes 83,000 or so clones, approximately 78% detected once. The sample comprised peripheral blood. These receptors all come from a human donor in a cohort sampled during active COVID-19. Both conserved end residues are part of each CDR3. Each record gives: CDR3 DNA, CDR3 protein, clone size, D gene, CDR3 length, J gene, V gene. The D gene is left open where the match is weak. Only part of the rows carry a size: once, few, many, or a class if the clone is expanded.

CDR3nt: TGTGCCAGCAGATCCCGGGACAGGGTCTACAATGAGCAGTTCTTC
CDR3aa: CASRSRDRVYNEQFF
abundance: -
d_gene: TRBD1
len: 15
j_gene: TRBJ2-1
v_gene: TRBV7-9

CDR3nt: TGTGCCAGCAGCTTAAACGCGGGGTCTAGGACTGAAGCTTTCTTT
CDR3aa: CASSLNAGSRTEAFF
abundance: few
d_gene: -
len: 15
j_gene: TRBJ1-1
v_gene: TRBV7-3

CDR3nt: TGCGCCAACCAGACAGAGAACACCTACGAGCAGTACTTC
CDR3aa: CANQTENTYEQYF
abundance: -
d_gene: -
len: 13
j_gene: TRBJ2-7
v_gene: TRBV23-1

CDR3nt: TGTGCCACTCTCTCGGGGGGGCAAGAGACCCAGTACTTC
CDR3aa: CATLSGGQETQYF
abundance: -
d_gene: TRBD2
len: 13
j_gene: TRBJ2-5
v_gene: TRBV2

CDR3nt: TGTGCCAGCAGTTTAGGAGGGGGCGGCTACGAGCAGTACTTC
CDR3aa: CASSLGGGGYEQYF
abundance: -
d_gene: -
len: 14
j_gene: TRBJ2-7
v_gene: TRBV28

CDR3nt: TGTGCCAGTAGTCCAGGAAGTTACAATGAGCAGTTCTTC
CDR3aa: CASSPGSYNEQFF
abundance: once
d_gene: -
len: 13
j_gene: TRBJ2-1
v_gene: TRBV19

CDR3nt: TGTGCCAGCAGTTACGACAGGGGGCTATTCGAGCAGTACTTC
CDR3aa: CASSYDRGLFEQYF
abundance: -
d_gene: TRBD1
len: 14
j_gene: TRBJ2-7
v_gene: TRBV6-2/TRBV6-3

CDR3nt: TGTGCCAGCACCGTAGCGGGGGGCCGTAGCTCCTACGAGCAGTACTTC
CDR3aa: CASTVAGGRSSYEQYF
abundance: few
d_gene: TRBD2
len: 16
j_gene: TRBJ2-7
v_gene: TRBV28

CDR3nt: TGTGCCACCAGCAGAGGAGACGGAGGCTCTGGAAACACCATATATTTT
CDR3aa: CATSRGDGGSGNTIYF
abundance: -
d_gene: -
len: 16
j_gene: TRBJ1-3
v_gene: TRBV15

CDR3nt: TGTGCCACCAGTGATTCCATCCGGGGGGCTTCCGGGGAGCTGTTTTTT
CDR3aa: CATSDSIRGASGELFF
abundance: -
d_gene: -
len: 16
j_gene: TRBJ2-2
v_gene: TRBV24-1

CDR3nt: TGTGCCAGCAGCCCGGGACAGATAGGTGAGCAGTTCTTC
CDR3aa: CASSPGQIGEQFF
abundance: -
d_gene: TRBD1
len: 13
j_gene: TRBJ2-1
v_gene: TRBV11-2

CDR3nt: TGCAGCGCCGCAGATAGCAATCAGCCCCAGCATTTT
CDR3aa: CSAADSNQPQHF
abundance: -
d_gene: -
len: 12
j_gene: TRBJ1-5
v_gene: TRBV29-1

CDR3nt: TGTGCCAGCAGTTCGGGTCCCCCCGAGGATACGCAGTATTTT
CDR3aa: CASSSGPPEDTQYF
abundance: -
d_gene: -
len: 14
j_gene: TRBJ2-3
v_gene: TRBV6-5

CDR3nt: TGTGCCAGCAGCTTCAGGGGGGTATATGGAAACACCATATATTTT
CDR3aa: CASSFRGVYGNTIYF
abundance: -
d_gene: TRBD1
len: 15
j_gene: TRBJ1-3
v_gene: TRBV11-2

CDR3nt: TGTGCCAGCAGTTCCGGAGCTAACTATGGCTACACCTTC
CDR3aa: CASSSGANYGYTF
abundance: -
d_gene: -
len: 13
j_gene: TRBJ1-2
v_gene: TRBV28

CDR3nt: TGCGCCAGCAGCTTGGGACAGGGGGGCACTGCTAATGAAAAACTGTTTTTT
CDR3aa: CASSLGQGGTANEKLFF
abundance: -
d_gene: TRBD1
len: 17
j_gene: TRBJ1-4
v_gene: TRBV5-1

CDR3nt: TGCGCCAGCAGCTTACTAGGACACACCGGGGAGCTGTTTTTT
CDR3aa: CASSLLGHTGELFF
abundance: -
d_gene: -
len: 14
j_gene: TRBJ2-2
v_gene: TRBV5-1

CDR3nt: TGTGCCAGCACCCGGGGCTCCAGAACCTACGAGCAGTACTTC
CDR3aa: CASTRGSRTYEQYF
abundance: -
d_gene: -
len: 14
j_gene: TRBJ2-7
v_gene: TRBV7-8

CDR3nt: TGTGCCAGCAGCCCGGACAGACCCAGAGCACCCCTCCACTTT
CDR3aa: CASSPDRPRAPLHF
abundance: -
d_gene: -
len: 14
j_gene: TRBJ1-6
v_gene: TRBV7-9

CDR3nt: TGTGCCAGCAGTCGCGGGGGCTGGACCTACGAGCAGTACTTC
CDR3aa: CASSRGGWTYEQYF
abundance: -
d_gene: -
len: 14
j_gene: TRBJ2-7
v_gene: TRBV28

CDR3nt: TGCGCCAGCAGCTCCCTAAGGGGGAATGAGCAGTTCTTC
CDR3aa: CASSSLRGNEQFF
abundance: -
d_gene: -
len: 13
j_gene: TRBJ2-1
v_gene: TRBV5-1

CDR3nt: TGTGCCTGGAGTGGGCTCACGGAGTCGGAGTTCTTC
CDR3aa: CAWSGLTESEFF
abundance: -
d_gene: -
len: 12
j_gene: TRBJ2-1
v_gene: TRBV30

CDR3nt: TGTGCCAGCAGCTTAACCGGGAGTCGGGAAGGCGGGGAGCTGTTTTTT
CDR3aa: CASSLTGSREGGELFF
abundance: -
d_gene: -
len: 16
j_gene: TRBJ2-2
v_gene: TRBV7-6

CDR3nt: TGTGCCAGCAGTGTAGCGGGGGGTACCCAAGAGACCCAGTACTTC
CDR3aa: CASSVAGGTQETQYF
abundance: -
d_gene: TRBD2
len: 15
j_gene: TRBJ2-5
v_gene: TRBV28

CDR3nt: TGTGCCAGCTCACCACTGACAGGGGCAACCATGAACACTGAAGCTTTCTTT
CDR3aa: CASSPLTGATMNTEAFF
abundance: -
d_gene: TRBD1
len: 17
j_gene: TRBJ1-1
v_gene: TRBV18